This T cell receptor (beta chain) was retrieved from a study of T cells in Graves' hyperthyroidism and ophthalmopathy. Study-level information: Peripheral blood was acquired at first diagnosis, ahead of any therapy whatsoever.

TCR beta CDR3 region amplification was performed from RNA transcripts. During a first-round RT-PCR of the TCR CDR3, the HTBI primer set was used. TCRdb reanalysed the multiplex PCR reads using MiXCR and keeps one entry per CDR3 protein. The repertoire consists of 690,000 or so distinct CDR3 sequences, with around 19% occurring once and the leading ten covering around 15%. This clonotype was observed a few times. Antigen specificity is unknown. Study conclusions and caveats: In the analysis, a 13 V-J model separated ophthalmopathy from stable hyperthyroidism.

Patients were aged 18 to 65, had disease duration under 2 months, and had newly diagnosed hyperthyroidism. Reasons for excluding patients were uncontrolled infection, other autoimmune disease, pregnancy or lactation. This CDR3 has 13 residues. Germline values: CDR1 MGHDK, CDR2 SYGVNS. The V gene lost 6 bases and the J gene lost 5 bases, with 13 bases spanning the gap. The sample was blood. The chain is built from TRBV25-1 and TRBJ1-2; a possible D gene is TRBD1 (5 bases). The source is a woman aged 45-59 years with Graves' hyperthyroidism that later progressed to Graves' ophthalmopathy. The CDR3, as DNA: TGTGCCAGCAGCCTGGGGGTGGAGTATGGCTACACCTTC. It encodes CASSLGVEYGYTF.